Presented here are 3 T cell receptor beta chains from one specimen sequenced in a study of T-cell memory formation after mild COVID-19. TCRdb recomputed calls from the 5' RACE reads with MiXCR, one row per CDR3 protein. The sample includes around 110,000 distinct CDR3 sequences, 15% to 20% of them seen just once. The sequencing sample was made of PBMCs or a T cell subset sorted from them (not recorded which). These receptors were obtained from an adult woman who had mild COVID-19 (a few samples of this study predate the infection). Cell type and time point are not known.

In DNA, the CDR3 is TGTGCCACCAGCAGCGGGAACACCGGGGAGCTGTTTTTT. It specifies CATSSGNTGELFF. This chain uses TRBV15 with TRBJ2-2; D gene unclear. With 3 bases removed from V and 1 base from J, the gap between germline ends came to 3 bases. Per the germline V gene, CDR1 is LNHNV and CDR2 is YYDKDF (reference sequence). The CDR3 runs 13 residues.

This CDR3 is CASRLLGHTEAFF. The CDR3 DNA reads TGTGCCAGCAGACTGTTGGGGCACACTGAAGCTTTCTTT. The chain uses TRBV6-2 or TRBV6-3 and TRBJ1-1, with D perhaps matching TRBD1 (5 bases). CDR1 is MNHEY and CDR2 is SVGEGT in the germline V gene. Deletions cut 6 bases from V and 3 bases from J, with 11 bases between. The CDR3 has 13 residues.

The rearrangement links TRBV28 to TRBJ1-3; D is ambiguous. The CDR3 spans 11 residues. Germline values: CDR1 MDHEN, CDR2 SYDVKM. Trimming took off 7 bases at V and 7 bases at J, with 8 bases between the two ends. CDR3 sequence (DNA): TGTGCCAGCAAGGCTTCGAACACCATATATTTT. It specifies CASKASNTIYF. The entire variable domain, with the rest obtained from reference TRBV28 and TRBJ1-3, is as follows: DVKVTQSSRYLVKRTGEKVFLECVQDMDHENMFWYRQDPGLGLRLIYFSYDVKMKEKGDIPEGYSVSREKKERFSLILESASTNQTSMYLCASKASNTIYFGEGSWLTVV.